The rows below give T cell receptor beta chains drawn from one sample of a study of cytomegalovirus exposure and HLA in healthy donors. TCRdb keeps only in-frame clones here, not all; method: immunoSEQ multiplex PCR. The profile shows approximately 160,000 clones, over 65% of them singletons. The sequenced sample consisted of PBMCs. Receptors originate from a female donor in good health and CMV-seronegative. Both conserved end residues are part of each CDR3. The order of the fields is V gene, J gene, clone size, D gene, CDR3 DNA, CDR3 protein. The D gene is left open where the match is weak. The size entry is marked missing in some rows and otherwise reads once, few, many or a size class.

V: TRBV9; J: TRBJ2-2; size: NA; D: NA; DNA: TGTGCCAGCAGCGCAACAGGGTGGAGCACCGGGGAGCTGTTTTTT; CDR3: CASSATGWSTGELFF
V: TRBV27; J: TRBJ2-2; size: NA; D: NA; DNA: TGTGCCAGCAGTTTATCCCCGTCTCAGATGAACACCGGGGAGCTGTTTTTT; CDR3: CASSLSPSQMNTGELFF
V: TRBV11-2; J: TRBJ1-1; size: NA; D: NA; DNA: TGTGCCAGCAGCTTAGGTAGTGTCACTGAAGCTTTCTTT; CDR3: CASSLGSVTEAFF
V: TRBV2; J: TRBJ2-5; size: NA; D: TRBD2; DNA: TGTGCCAGCACCCCCGGGACTAGCGGGAGGAGGGGACAAGAGACCCAGTACTTC; CDR3: CASTPGTSGRRGQETQYF
V: TRBV19; J: TRBJ2-2; size: NA; D: TRBD2; DNA: TGTGCCAGTAGCTGGAGCGGGAGTCAGGCCGGGGAGCTGTTTTTT; CDR3: CASSWSGSQAGELFF
V: TRBV7-9; J: TRBJ2-7; size: NA; D: TRBD1; DNA: TGTGCCAGCAGCTTCGGGACAGGGGGAAACCACGAGCAGTACTTC; CDR3: CASSFGTGGNHEQYF
V: TRBV5-1; J: TRBJ2-2; size: NA; D: NA; DNA: TGCGCCAGCAGCATACAGGGCAGCCAGAACACCGGGGAGCTGTTTTTT; CDR3: CASSIQGSQNTGELFF
V: TRBV18; J: TRBJ1-3; size: NA; D: NA; DNA: TGTGCCAGCTCCGTGATGCGGTCGGCCTCTGGAAACACCATATATTTT; CDR3: CASSVMRSASGNTIYF
V: TRBV4-3; J: TRBJ1-1; size: few; D: NA; DNA: TGCGCCAGCAGCCAAGATTGGAACAGGGAAACTGAAGCTTTCTTT; CDR3: CASSQDWNRETEAFF
V: TRBV6-5; J: TRBJ1-1; size: NA; D: NA; DNA: TGTGCCAGCAGCCAGCGGACCCTTCAGAACACTGAAGCTTTCTTT; CDR3: CASSQRTLQNTEAFF
V: TRBV6-5; J: TRBJ1-6; size: NA; D: TRBD1; DNA: TGTGCCAGCAGTTACCAAAGACAGGGTCATTCACCCCTCCACTTT; CDR3: CASSYQRQGHSPLHF
V: TRBV7-2; J: TRBJ1-1; size: NA; D: TRBD1; DNA: TGTGCCAGCAGCACCCAGACAGGGACTGAAGCTTTCTTT; CDR3: CASSTQTGTEAFF
V: TRBV6-5; J: TRBJ2-5; size: NA; D: TRBD1; DNA: TGTGCCAGCTCGACAGGGAAAGAGCAGTACTTC; CDR3: CASSTGKEQYF
V: TRBV4-2; J: TRBJ1-2; size: NA; D: TRBD1; DNA: TGTGCCAGCAGCCAAGTTATGGGCACAGGGGCCGGTGGCTACACCTTC; CDR3: CASSQVMGTGAGGYTF
V: TRBV19; J: TRBJ2-4; size: NA; D: NA; DNA: TGTGCCAGTAGTTATCCCCCGGGGTCCAAAAACATTCAGTACTTC; CDR3: CASSYPPGSKNIQYF
V: TRBV5-6; J: TRBJ2-5; size: NA; D: NA; DNA: TGTGCCAGCAGCTTACGGACAGGGAGGGGAGGAGAGACCCAGTACTTC; CDR3: CASSLRTGRGGETQYF
V: TRBV27; J: TRBJ2-7; size: NA; D: TRBD2; DNA: TGTGCCAGCAGTCTTAGCGGGAGTCTCTACGAGCAGTACTTC; CDR3: CASSLSGSLYEQYF
V: TRBV11-1; J: TRBJ2-3; size: NA; D: NA; DNA: TGTGCCAGCAGCCCCCGACCCTGGGAGTGGCCAGATACGCAGTATTTT; CDR3: CASSPRPWEWPDTQYF
V: TRBV29-1; J: TRBJ2-5; size: few; D: TRBD2; DNA: TGCAGCGTTTCACTTTTGTCGGGAGGCCAAGAGACCCAGTACTTC; CDR3: CSVSLLSGGQETQYF
V: TRBV9; J: TRBJ1-2; size: NA; D: NA; DNA: NA; CDR3: CASSVGQGATQPTF
V: TRBV7-2; J: TRBJ2-3; size: few; D: TRBD2; DNA: TGTGCCAGCAGCTTACTTTTTCTAGCGGCGAGCACAGATACGCAGTATTTT; CDR3: CASSLLFLAASTDTQYF
V: TRBV7-8; J: TRBJ1-5; size: few; D: TRBD1; DNA: TGTGCCAGCAGCTTAGCGATGGGACAGGGGAGCAATCAGCCCCAGCATTTT; CDR3: CASSLAMGQGSNQPQHF
V: TRBV29-1; J: TRBJ1-2; size: NA; D: NA; DNA: TGCAGCGTACCCGACTTCGGGACACTATATGGCTACACCTTC; CDR3: CSVPDFGTLYGYTF
V: TRBV5-1; J: TRBJ2-7; size: once; D: NA; DNA: TGCGCCAGCAGCTTGGTTACGGGGTCCTACGAGCAGTACTTC; CDR3: CASSLVTGSYEQYF
V: TRBV6-5; J: TRBJ2-7; size: once; D: NA; DNA: TGTGCCAGCAGCCCCCTACTAGTCGGCTCCTACGAGCAGTACTTC; CDR3: CASSPLLVGSYEQYF
V: TRBV6-5; J: TRBJ1-5; size: once; D: NA; DNA: TGTGCCAGCAGTTTCGGTTTTCTGCAGCCCCAGCATTTT; CDR3: CASSFGFLQPQHF
V: TRBV4-3; J: TRBJ2-1; size: once; D: TRBD2; DNA: TGCGCCAGCAGCCTGACTAGCGGGAGTGTGGATGAGCAGTTCTTC; CDR3: CASSLTSGSVDEQFF
V: TRBV27; J: TRBJ2-1; size: NA; D: TRBD2; DNA: TGTGCCAGCAGTTTGCAGCGGGAGATACCAGATGAGCAGTTCTTC; CDR3: CASSLQREIPDEQFF
V: TRBV7-9; J: TRBJ2-7; size: NA; D: NA; DNA: TGTGCCACCGAGCCCACCCCCTACGAGCAGTACTTC; CDR3: CATEPTPYEQYF
V: TRBV7-2; J: TRBJ2-7; size: NA; D: TRBD2; DNA: TGTGCCAGCAGCTCTCGGACTAGCGAGCAGTACTTC; CDR3: CASSSRTSEQYF
V: TRBV27; J: TRBJ2-7; size: NA; D: NA; DNA: TGTGCCAACCACCCCTCCTACGTGTGGGGAAGGACTAACTACGAGCAGTACTTC; CDR3: CANHPSYVWGRTNYEQYF
V: TRBV18; J: TRBJ1-4; size: NA; D: TRBD1; DNA: TGTGCCAGCTCACGCGGGACAGGGGGAACGGCTAATGAAAAACTGTTTTTT; CDR3: CASSRGTGGTANEKLFF
V: TRBV7-8; J: TRBJ2-7; size: NA; D: NA; DNA: TGTGCCAGCAGCACCCGATCCCAGGGGAAAATACAAGGCGAGCAGTACTTC; CDR3: CASSTRSQGKIQGEQYF
V: TRBV14; J: TRBJ2-7; size: NA; D: TRBD1; DNA: TGTGCCAGCAGCCGACCACAGGGGGCCGGAGAGCAGTACTTC; CDR3: CASSRPQGAGEQYF
V: TRBV7-8; J: TRBJ2-1; size: NA; D: NA; DNA: TGTGCCAGCAGCTTAGGACTCTCGCCGGGACTCCGTTACAATGAGCAGTTCTTC; CDR3: CASSLGLSPGLRYNEQFF
V: TRBV9; J: TRBJ1-1; size: NA; D: TRBD1; DNA: TGTGCCAGCAGCCGGGGACAGGCGATCACTGAAGCTTTCTTT; CDR3: CASSRGQAITEAFF
V: TRBV2; J: TRBJ1-2; size: NA; D: NA; DNA: TGTGCCAGCAGCGGGGGGCCGGACGGCGAATATGGCTACACCTTC; CDR3: CASSGGPDGEYGYTF
V: TRBV4-3; J: TRBJ1-3; size: NA; D: TRBD1; DNA: TGCGCCAGCAGCCAAGATGTTGGGACAGGGGTTATAACTGGAAACACCATATATTTT; CDR3: CASSQDVGTGVITGNTIYF
V: TRBV12-5; J: TRBJ2-6; size: NA; D: NA; DNA: TGTGCTAGTGGTTTATGGCCTGGGGCCAACGGCCTGACTTTC; CDR3: CASGLWPGANGLTF
V: TRBV5-4; J: TRBJ2-3; size: NA; D: TRBD2; DNA: TGTGCCAGCAGCTCCATGGGCGGGAGAGCAACAGATACGCAGTATTTT; CDR3: CASSSMGGRATDTQYF
V: TRBV5-6; J: TRBJ2-4; size: NA; D: NA; DNA: TGTGCCAGCATGAGGGCAGTTGGCAAAAACATTCAGTACTTC; CDR3: CASMRAVGKNIQYF
V: TRBV14; J: TRBJ1-2; size: few; D: NA; DNA: TGTGCCAGCAGCCAAGATCGGGGTCTTGGCGGCTACACCTTC; CDR3: CASSQDRGLGGYTF
V: TRBV7-8; J: TRBJ2-5; size: few; D: TRBD2; DNA: TGTGCCAGCAGCTTAGGGGCTAGCGGGAGGGAAGAGACCCAGTACTTC; CDR3: CASSLGASGREETQYF
V: TRBV6-6; J: TRBJ1-2; size: NA; D: TRBD1; DNA: TGTGCCAGCAGAATCTACCGGACAGGGGGCATCGGTGGCTACACCTTC; CDR3: CASRIYRTGGIGGYTF
V: TRBV6-5; J: TRBJ1-1; size: NA; D: NA; DNA: TGTGCCAGCAGGTACGGGCCCCCGGGGGGTGAAGCTTTCTTT; CDR3: CASRYGPPGGEAFF
V: TRBV9; J: TRBJ2-3; size: NA; D: NA; DNA: TGTGCCAGCAGCGTAGCCGGTGGGGGCAGCACAGATACGCAGTATTTT; CDR3: CASSVAGGGSTDTQYF
V: TRBV10-3; J: TRBJ1-5; size: NA; D: NA; DNA: TGTGCCATCAGTGAGTCGGGGCAGGGAAGGAGCAATCAGCCCCAGCATTTT; CDR3: CAISESGQGRSNQPQHF
V: TRBV6-5; J: TRBJ2-3; size: NA; D: NA; DNA: TGTGCCAGCAGGGAGCGGCGCACAGATACGCAGTATTTT; CDR3: CASRERRTDTQYF